These T cell receptor beta chains were read from a single sample in a study of cytomegalovirus exposure and HLA in healthy donors. Clones were sequenced by immunoSEQ multiplex PCR, and TCRdb holds only the in-frame ones, with some missing. The sample comprises 180,000 or so clones, 82% of which are singletons, and roughly 0.095% rests with the top ten. Specimen: PBMCs. These receptors were taken from a boy younger than 10 in good health and CMV-seronegative. Both conserved end residues are part of each CDR3. The D gene is left open where the match is weak. Clone size is given for some rows only: seen once, a few or many times, or a class if the clone is expanded.

J gene | V gene | clone size | D gene | CDR3 protein | CDR3 DNA
TRBJ1-1 | TRBV27 | . | . | CASSPLGGDSEAFF | TGTGCCAGCAGTCCGCTTGGGGGGGACTCTGAAGCTTTCTTT
TRBJ2-7 | TRBV2 | few | TRBD2 | CASSELTSGGSGQYF | TGTGCCAGCAGTGAACTAACTAGCGGGGGATCGGGGCAGTACTTC
TRBJ1-2 | TRBV5-6 | . | TRBD1 | CASSPGPRGVYGYTF | TGTGCCAGCAGCCCGGGCCCCAGGGGGGTCTATGGCTACACCTTC
TRBJ2-1 | TRBV28 | . | . | CASSLAGNYNEQFF | TGTGCCAGCAGTTTGGCGGGGAACTACAATGAGCAGTTCTTC
TRBJ2-7 | TRBV9 | . | TRBD1 | CASSAGGQGAFYEQYF | TGTGCCAGCAGCGCGGGTGGACAGGGGGCCTTCTACGAGCAGTACTTC
TRBJ2-7 | TRBV7-2 | . | TRBD1 | CASSPAGTERYEQYF | TGTGCCAGCAGCCCTGCCGGGACAGAGCGTTACGAGCAGTACTTC
TRBJ1-5 | TRBV10-1 | . | TRBD1 | CATGQINQPQHF | TGCGCCACGGGACAGATCAATCAGCCCCAGCATTTT
TRBJ2-3 | TRBV9 | . | . | CASSVETDTQYF | TGTGCCAGCAGCGTTGAGACAGATACGCAGTATTTT
TRBJ2-5 | TRBV4-1 | . | TRBD2 | CASSQTIAGALQETQYF | TGCGCCAGCAGCCAAACTATAGCGGGGGCCCTCCAAGAGACCCAGTACTTC
TRBJ2-7 | TRBV4-1 | . | TRBD2 | CASSQDAGGFPYEQYF | TGCGCCAGCAGCCAAGACGCGGGGGGTTTCCCCTACGAGCAGTACTTC
TRBJ1-1 | TRBV29-1 | few | TRBD1 | CSVRGQGLLEAFF | TGCAGCGTCCGAGGACAGGGTTTACTTGAAGCTTTCTTT
TRBJ2-7 | TRBV5-4 | . | TRBD1 | CASSLATGAKISYEQYF | TGTGCCAGCAGCTTGGCGACAGGGGCGAAAATTTCCTACGAGCAGTACTTC
TRBJ2-1 | TRBV5-1 | . | . | CASSIRVSYNEQFF | TGCGCCAGCAGCATCAGGGTTTCCTACAATGAGCAGTTCTTC
TRBJ1-6 | TRBV30 | . | . | CAWSVGGSPLHF | TGTGCCTGGAGTGTCGGGGGATCACCCCTCCACTTT